Listed below are T cell receptor delta chains from one sample, sequenced in a study of Vδ1+ human thymocytes. TCRdb re-identified clones in the multiplex PCR reads via CATT. Among roughly 55,000 delta-chain clones, roughly 15% were seen once, and the ten largest hold roughly 0.5%. Sequencing was performed on Vdelta1+ gamma-delta thymocytes from the thymus. The receptors were sampled from a boy under three years old who had congenital heart surgery. Each CDR3 is given with its conserved first and last residue. Fields, in order: clone size, J gene, D gene, V gene, CDR3 DNA, CDR3 protein. D genes are given only for firm matches. Part of the rows lack a size; the others show once, few, many or a class for expanded clones.

abundance: few
j_gene: TRDJ1
d_gene: -
v_gene: TRDV1
CDR3nt: TGTGCTCTTGGGGAACCCCCAACGCTCAGAGGATACACCGATAAACTCATCTTT
CDR3aa: CALGEPPTLRGYTDKLIF

abundance: few
j_gene: TRDJ1
d_gene: TRDD3
v_gene: TRDV1
CDR3nt: TGTGCTCTTGGGGGTTCCTCCCACTGGGTGGGTATACTGGGGGTCCCGTACACCGATAAACTCATCTTT
CDR3aa: CALGGSSHWVGILGVPYTDKLIF

abundance: -
j_gene: TRDJ1
d_gene: -
v_gene: TRDV1
CDR3nt: TGTGCTCTTGGGGAACTATGGTCCCCCCCCTACCTGAATAAACTCATCTTT
CDR3aa: CALGELWSPPYLNKLIF

abundance: -
j_gene: TRDJ1
d_gene: -
v_gene: TRDV1
CDR3nt: TGTGCTCTTGGGGGAGGGTTTTCCTATTCTTATCTCCGCACTCCCCCGTACACCGATAAACTCATCTTT
CDR3aa: CALGGGFSYSYLRTPPYTDKLIF

abundance: few
j_gene: TRDJ1
d_gene: TRDD3
v_gene: TRDV1
CDR3nt: TGTGCTCTTGGGGAAGGCCCTGACTGGGGGATACGCACGCCTACTCTTCCTTACTGGGGGGGTGAGGCCGATAAACTCATCTTT
CDR3aa: CALGEGPDWGIRTPTLPYWGGEADKLIF

abundance: -
j_gene: TRDJ1
d_gene: -
v_gene: TRDV1
CDR3nt: TGTGCTCTTGGGGAACTCTTCTTACTACGACGGAGAGGGGAACACACCGATAAACTCATCTTT
CDR3aa: CALGELFLLRRRGEHTDKLIF

abundance: -
j_gene: TRDJ1
d_gene: TRDD3
v_gene: TRDV1
CDR3nt: TGTGCTCTTGGGGACCGCCCTTCCGAACTACTGGGGATACGTCAGTCGTACACCGATAAACTCATCTTT
CDR3aa: CALGDRPSELLGIRQSYTDKLIF

abundance: few
j_gene: TRDJ1
d_gene: TRDD3
v_gene: TRDV1
CDR3nt: TGTGCTCTTGGGGAACCAGCGCTGGGGGGCACCGATAAACTCATCTTT
CDR3aa: CALGEPALGGTDKLIF

abundance: few
j_gene: TRDJ1
d_gene: TRDD3
v_gene: TRDV1
CDR3nt: TGTGCTCTTGGGGAACTTCCTACCTGGGGGATGCGTGCCGATAAACTCATCTTT
CDR3aa: CALGELPTWGMRADKLIF

abundance: -
j_gene: TRDJ1
d_gene: TRDD3
v_gene: TRDV1
CDR3nt: TGTGCTCTTGGGAACTACAAAGGAGGTGGAGGGGGATATTCATACCCGTACACCGATAAACTCATCTTT
CDR3aa: CALGNYKGGGGGYSYPYTDKLIF

abundance: few
j_gene: TRDJ1
d_gene: TRDD2
v_gene: TRDV1
CDR3nt: TGTGCTCTTGGGTACCCTTCCTTGGCCGACACCACCGATAAACTCATCTTT
CDR3aa: CALGYPSLADTTDKLIF

abundance: few
j_gene: TRDJ1
d_gene: TRDD3
v_gene: TRDV1
CDR3nt: TGTGCTCTTGGGGAACTAAATGGCCGGGGGATACGAATAGGGCGTGTTAAACTCATCTTT
CDR3aa: CALGELNGRGIRIGRVKLIF

abundance: -
j_gene: TRDJ1
d_gene: TRDD3
v_gene: TRDV1
CDR3nt: TGTGCTCTTGGGGAGCTATCCGTCCTGGGTCTACTGGGGGGGTACACCGATAAACTCATCTTT
CDR3aa: CALGELSVLGLLGGYTDKLIF

abundance: few
j_gene: TRDJ1
d_gene: TRDD3
v_gene: TRDV1
CDR3nt: TGTGCTCTTGGGGAACACTACCGCTTCCCTGGGGGCCCCCCTGGCACCGATAAACTCATCTTT
CDR3aa: CALGEHYRFPGGPPGTDKLIF

abundance: few
j_gene: TRDJ1
d_gene: -
v_gene: TRDV1
CDR3nt: TGTGCTCTTGGGGAACGGCCCCCCCGGGGGAAGTACACCGATAAACTCATCTTT
CDR3aa: CALGERPPRGKYTDKLIF

abundance: -
j_gene: TRDJ1
d_gene: TRDD3
v_gene: TRDV1
CDR3nt: TGTGCTCTTGGGGAACCCACGACTCTGGGGGTTCCGTACACCGATAAACTCATCTTT
CDR3aa: CALGEPTTLGVPYTDKLIF

abundance: few
j_gene: TRDJ1
d_gene: TRDD3
v_gene: TRDV3
CDR3nt: TGTGCCCCTTCCGACTGGGGGACTAACCTTCATAAACTCATCTTT
CDR3aa: CAPSDWGTNLHKLIF

abundance: -
j_gene: TRDJ1
d_gene: -
v_gene: TRDV1
CDR3nt: TGTGCTCTTGGGGAACGGGCCTACTCCCCGGTTATACGTCGCGGCACCGATAAACTCATCTTT
CDR3aa: CALGERAYSPVIRRGTDKLIF

abundance: few
j_gene: TRDJ1
d_gene: -
v_gene: TRDV1
CDR3nt: TGTGCTCTTGGGAAGGGCCCCCCGACATACCCGTACACCGATAAACTCATCTTT
CDR3aa: CALGKGPPTYPYTDKLIF

abundance: few
j_gene: TRDJ1
d_gene: TRDD3
v_gene: TRDV1
CDR3nt: TGTGCTCTTGGGGAACTAGGCCTGGGGGATCGGAAGGGGTACCCTCCCGATAAACTCATCTTT
CDR3aa: CALGELGLGDRKGYPPDKLIF

abundance: -
j_gene: TRDJ1
d_gene: TRDD3
v_gene: TRDV1
CDR3nt: TGTGCTCTTGGGGAACTTTTCACTACTGGGGGATACGCGATTAGACGGCTGATTGGCTACACCGATAAACTCATCTTT
CDR3aa: CALGELFTTGGYAIRRLIGYTDKLIF

abundance: few
j_gene: TRDJ1
d_gene: -
v_gene: TRDV1
CDR3nt: TGTGCTCTTGGGTCCCCGGGGAGCACCGATAAACTCATCTTT
CDR3aa: CALGSPGSTDKLIF

abundance: -
j_gene: TRDJ1
d_gene: -
v_gene: TRDV1
CDR3nt: TGTGCTCTTGGGGGAGGGAGGCCCCAGGCTACTCGGGATAAACTCATCTTT
CDR3aa: CALGGGRPQATRDKLIF

abundance: -
j_gene: TRDJ1
d_gene: -
v_gene: TRDV1
CDR3nt: TGTGCTCTTGGGGATAGGGCTTACACCGATAAACTCATCTTT
CDR3aa: CALGDRAYTDKLIF

abundance: few
j_gene: TRDJ1
d_gene: TRDD3
v_gene: TRDV1
CDR3nt: TGTGCTCTTGGGGAACTCGGGGCCTACAACGGGATACGCGGAAGAGTGTCTGATAAACTCATCTTT
CDR3aa: CALGELGAYNGIRGRVSDKLIF

abundance: few
j_gene: TRDJ1
d_gene: -
v_gene: TRDV1
CDR3nt: TGTGCTCTTGGGGAACGAAGGCGGCTCATCTTT
CDR3aa: CALGERRRLIF

abundance: -
j_gene: TRDJ1
d_gene: TRDD3
v_gene: TRDV1
CDR3nt: TGTGCTCTTGGGGAACTGGGGTACTCTACTGGGGGATACGCCGATAAACTCATCTTT
CDR3aa: CALGELGYSTGGYADKLIF

abundance: -
j_gene: TRDJ1
d_gene: TRDD3
v_gene: TRDV1
CDR3nt: TGTGCTCTTGGGGACTCCCTTGGCTACCACGTACTGGGGGATACAGGGACCGATAAACTCATCTTT
CDR3aa: CALGDSLGYHVLGDTGTDKLIF

abundance: -
j_gene: TRDJ2
d_gene: TRDD3
v_gene: TRDV1
CDR3nt: TGTGCTCTTGGGGAACCTCCCAGGGGGATACGCTCTACAGCACAACTCTTCTTT
CDR3aa: CALGEPPRGIRSTAQLFF

abundance: few
j_gene: TRDJ1
d_gene: TRDD2
v_gene: TRDV1
CDR3nt: TGTGCTCTTGGGGAAATAAACCTTCCTATAAGCGCGGGACGAAACACCGATAAACTCATCTTT
CDR3aa: CALGEINLPISAGRNTDKLIF

abundance: -
j_gene: TRDJ1
d_gene: TRDD3
v_gene: TRDV2
CDR3nt: TGTGCCTGTGATCATTACTATTACTGGGGGATACGCCAATACACCGATAAACTCATCTTT
CDR3aa: CACDHYYYWGIRQYTDKLIF

abundance: -
j_gene: TRDJ1
d_gene: -
v_gene: TRDV1
CDR3nt: TGTGCTCTTGGGAATTTCCTACGAGGGATACCCAAACTCATCTTT
CDR3aa: CALGNFLRGIPKLIF

abundance: few
j_gene: TRDJ2
d_gene: -
v_gene: TRDV1
CDR3nt: TGTGCTCTTGGGGGAAAGCTAGGGGTACTGGCAGCACAACTCTTCTTT
CDR3aa: CALGGKLGVLAAQLFF

abundance: -
j_gene: TRDJ1
d_gene: TRDD3
v_gene: TRDV1
CDR3nt: TGTGCTCTTGGGGAATCTAAACTGGGGGATGGTGGGATCTACACCGATAAACTCATCTTT
CDR3aa: CALGESKLGDGGIYTDKLIF

abundance: few
j_gene: TRDJ1
d_gene: -
v_gene: TRDV1
CDR3nt: TGTGCTCTTGGGGCCGGGAAAGTAAATAAACTCATCTTT
CDR3aa: CALGAGKVNKLIF

abundance: -
j_gene: TRDJ1
d_gene: TRDD3
v_gene: TRDV1
CDR3nt: TGTGCTCTTGGCAAACTGCATTACTGGGGATTCACCGATAAACTCATCTTT
CDR3aa: CALGKLHYWGFTDKLIF

abundance: -
j_gene: TRDJ1
d_gene: -
v_gene: TRDV1
CDR3nt: TGTGCTCTTGGGGAACCCTGGTACACCGATAAACTCATCTTT
CDR3aa: CALGEPWYTDKLIF

abundance: -
j_gene: TRDJ1
d_gene: -
v_gene: TRDV2
CDR3nt: TGTGCCTGTGAGGAGGGTCCCCCCAGCCGCTCAACCGATAAACTCATCTTT
CDR3aa: CACEEGPPSRSTDKLIF

abundance: few
j_gene: TRDJ1
d_gene: TRDD3
v_gene: TRDV1
CDR3nt: TGTGCTCTTGGGGAACTCCGGTGGGGGATACGCGCCGATAAACTCATCTTT
CDR3aa: CALGELRWGIRADKLIF

abundance: few
j_gene: TRDJ1
d_gene: -
v_gene: TRDV1
CDR3nt: TGTGCTCTTGGGGAACGTTGTAGCACCGATAAACTCATCTTT
CDR3aa: CALGERCSTDKLIF

abundance: -
j_gene: TRDJ2
d_gene: TRDD3
v_gene: TRDV1
CDR3nt: TGTGCTCTTGGGATCCCGCTGGGGGATATAAGGTGGACAGCACAACTCTTCTTT
CDR3aa: CALGIPLGDIRWTAQLFF

abundance: medium-sized
j_gene: TRDJ1
d_gene: TRDD3
v_gene: TRDV2
CDR3nt: TGTGCCTGTGACTGGCTGGGGGATACCGATAAACTCATCTTT
CDR3aa: CACDWLGDTDKLIF

abundance: few
j_gene: TRDJ1
d_gene: TRDD3
v_gene: TRDV1
CDR3nt: TGTGCTCTTGGGGAATTTAACTGGGGGAGCACCGATAAACTCATCTTT
CDR3aa: CALGEFNWGSTDKLIF

abundance: -
j_gene: TRDJ1
d_gene: TRDD3
v_gene: TRDV1
CDR3nt: TGTGCTCTTGGGCCGAGCAGGATCACTCTCTGGGGGAAGTACACCGATAAACTCATCTTT
CDR3aa: CALGPSRITLWGKYTDKLIF

abundance: -
j_gene: TRDJ1
d_gene: TRDD3
v_gene: TRDV1
CDR3nt: TGTGCTCTTGGGGAAGGGACTTCCTATCTGAACCTACTGGGGGATACTTTGCGATACACCGATAAACTCATCTTT
CDR3aa: CALGEGTSYLNLLGDTLRYTDKLIF

abundance: few
j_gene: TRDJ1
d_gene: TRDD3
v_gene: TRDV1
CDR3nt: TGTGCTCTTGGGGACTCCGTTCCTCGGGGGATACTGAACGATAAACTCATCTTT
CDR3aa: CALGDSVPRGILNDKLIF

abundance: few
j_gene: TRDJ1
d_gene: -
v_gene: TRDV1
CDR3nt: TGTGCTCTTGGGGAACTCTCCTGGACCACCGATAAACTCATCTTT
CDR3aa: CALGELSWTTDKLIF

abundance: -
j_gene: TRDJ1
d_gene: -
v_gene: TRDV1
CDR3nt: TGTGCTCTTGGGGACCCTTTGAGGCCTCCAGATAAACTCATCTTT
CDR3aa: CALGDPLRPPDKLIF

abundance: few
j_gene: TRDJ1
d_gene: TRDD3
v_gene: TRDV1
CDR3nt: TGTGCTCTTGGGGAACTTCCCTTTTTTGGTGGGGGATACACGTTGTACACCGATAAACTCATCTTT
CDR3aa: CALGELPFFGGGYTLYTDKLIF

abundance: -
j_gene: TRDJ1
d_gene: TRDD3
v_gene: TRDV1
CDR3nt: TGTGCTCTTGGGCCCCAGCTTCTGGGGGATATCTTCACCGATAAACTCATCTTT
CDR3aa: CALGPQLLGDIFTDKLIF

abundance: -
j_gene: TRDJ1
d_gene: TRDD3
v_gene: TRDV1
CDR3nt: TGTGCTCTTGGGGAATCCCCGCCAAGAGGGATACCCTTGCGCGATAAACTCATCTTT
CDR3aa: CALGESPPRGIPLRDKLIF

abundance: -
j_gene: TRDJ1
d_gene: TRDD3
v_gene: TRDV1
CDR3nt: TGTGCTCTTGGGGAACGTTCCCGATCCCCCGTACTGGGGGATACGCCGACCGATAAACTCATCTTT
CDR3aa: CALGERSRSPVLGDTPTDKLIF

abundance: few
j_gene: TRDJ1
d_gene: -
v_gene: TRDV1
CDR3nt: TGTGCTCTTGGGGAACTGTCCCGCACCTACGATAAACTCATCTTT
CDR3aa: CALGELSRTYDKLIF

abundance: -
j_gene: TRDJ1
d_gene: TRDD2
v_gene: TRDV1
CDR3nt: TGTGCTCTTGGGCCAACCTTCCTACGTGCTGGGAGACCAAAACTCATCTTT
CDR3aa: CALGPTFLRAGRPKLIF

abundance: -
j_gene: TRDJ1
d_gene: TRDD3
v_gene: TRDV1
CDR3nt: TGTGCTCTTGGGGAACTTGAACCCTACTGGGGGATAAGGGGCGTAGGCACCGATAAACTCATCTTT
CDR3aa: CALGELEPYWGIRGVGTDKLIF

abundance: few
j_gene: TRDJ1
d_gene: -
v_gene: TRDV1
CDR3nt: TGTGCTCTAGAGTTATTCCTCCCGGAGCGGGGAAGAGGAGGGGACACCGATAAACTCATCTTT
CDR3aa: CALELFLPERGRGGDTDKLIF